This TCR beta chain was obtained from a study of cytomegalovirus exposure and HLA in healthy donors. General study results and limits: Association with HLA alleles at 0.05 false discovery rate was found for 15,000 to 20,000 TCR beta sequences in a later analysis.

Participants comprised healthy donors of bone marrow. Worth noting for this clone: Its antigen is unknown.

Researchers ran the PCR with 60 Vbeta and 13 Jbeta primers. The repertoire was sequenced with immunoSEQ multiplex PCR; TCRdb's copy has only in-frame clones and lacks some. The sample totals 130,000 to 150,000 clones; its top ten clones hold 1.5% to 2%. With 2 bases removed from V and 5 bases from J, the gap between germline ends came to 15 bases. The CDR3 contains 14 residues. Germline V gives CDR1 GTSNPN, CDR2 SVGIG (reference sequence). Sequencing was done on a sample of PBMCs. This TCR derives from a woman between 45 and 60 years old in good health and CMV-seronegative. V gene TRBV30 combines with J gene TRBJ1-1; D is unresolved. The CDR3 nucleotides are TGTGCCTGGAGTTCTCTTGGCACAACAACTGAAGCTTTCTTT. This translates into CAWSSLGTTTEAFF.